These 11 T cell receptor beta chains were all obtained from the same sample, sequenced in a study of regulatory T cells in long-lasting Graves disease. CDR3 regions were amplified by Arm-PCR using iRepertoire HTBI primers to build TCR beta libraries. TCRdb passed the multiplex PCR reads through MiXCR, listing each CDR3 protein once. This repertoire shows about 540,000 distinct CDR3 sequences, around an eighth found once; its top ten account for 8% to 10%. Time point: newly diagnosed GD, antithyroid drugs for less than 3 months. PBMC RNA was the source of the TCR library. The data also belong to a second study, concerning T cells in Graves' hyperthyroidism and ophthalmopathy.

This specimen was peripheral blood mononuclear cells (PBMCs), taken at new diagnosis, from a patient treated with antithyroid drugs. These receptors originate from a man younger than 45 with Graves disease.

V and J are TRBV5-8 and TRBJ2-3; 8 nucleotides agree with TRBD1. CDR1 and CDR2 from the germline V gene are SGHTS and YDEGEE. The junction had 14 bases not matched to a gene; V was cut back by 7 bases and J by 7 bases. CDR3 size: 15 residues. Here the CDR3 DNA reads TGTGCCAGCGGGCGGGCCGGGACAGGAGGCTATACGCAGTATTTT. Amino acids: CASGRAGTGGYTQYF.

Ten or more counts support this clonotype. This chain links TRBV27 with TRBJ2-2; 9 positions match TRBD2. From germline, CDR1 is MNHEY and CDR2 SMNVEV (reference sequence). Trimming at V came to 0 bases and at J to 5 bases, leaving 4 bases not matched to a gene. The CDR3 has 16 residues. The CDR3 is CASSLSAGGRTGELFF. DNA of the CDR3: TGTGCCAGCAGTTTATCGGCGGGAGGGCGGACCGGGGAGCTGTTTTTT.

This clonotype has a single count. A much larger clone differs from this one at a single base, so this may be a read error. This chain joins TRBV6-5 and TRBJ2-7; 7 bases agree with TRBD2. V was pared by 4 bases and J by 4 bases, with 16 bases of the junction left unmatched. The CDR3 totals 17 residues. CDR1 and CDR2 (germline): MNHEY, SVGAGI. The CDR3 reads CASSFGLVVLGDYEQYF. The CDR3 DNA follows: TGTGCCAGCAGTTTCGGACTAGTGGTACTCGGGGATTACGAGCAGTACTTC.

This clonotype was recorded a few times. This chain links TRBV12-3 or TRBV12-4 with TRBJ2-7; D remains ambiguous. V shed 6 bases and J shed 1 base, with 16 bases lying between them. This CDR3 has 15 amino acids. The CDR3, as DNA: TGTGCCAGCAGCGGCAGGTCGACCCTATCCTACGAGCAGTACTTC. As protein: CASSGRSTLSYEQYF.

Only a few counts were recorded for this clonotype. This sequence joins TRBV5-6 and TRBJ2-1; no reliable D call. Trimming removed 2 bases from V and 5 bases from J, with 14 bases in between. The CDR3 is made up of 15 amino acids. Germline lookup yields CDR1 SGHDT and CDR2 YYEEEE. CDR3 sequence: CASSFWQTWDNEQFF. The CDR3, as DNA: TGTGCCAGCAGCTTTTGGCAGACGTGGGACAATGAGCAGTTCTTC. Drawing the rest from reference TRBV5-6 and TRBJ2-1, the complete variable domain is DAGVTQSPTHLIKTRGQQVTLRCSPKSGHDTVSWYQQALGQGPQFIFQYYEEEERQRGNFPDRFSGHQFPNYSSELNVNALLLGDSALYLCASSFWQTWDNEQFFGPGTRLTVL.

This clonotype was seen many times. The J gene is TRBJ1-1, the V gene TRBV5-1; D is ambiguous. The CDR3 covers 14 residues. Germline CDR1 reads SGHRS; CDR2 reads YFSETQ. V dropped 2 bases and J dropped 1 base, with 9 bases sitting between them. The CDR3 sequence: CASSLGPTNTEAFF. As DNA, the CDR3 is TGCGCCAGCAGCTTAGGTCCTACGAACACTGAAGCTTTCTTT.

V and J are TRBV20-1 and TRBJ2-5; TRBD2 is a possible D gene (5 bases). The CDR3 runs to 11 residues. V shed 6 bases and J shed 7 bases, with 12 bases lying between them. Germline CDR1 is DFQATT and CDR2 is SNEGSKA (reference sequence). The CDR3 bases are TGCAGTGCCCGAGACGGGGTGACCCAGTACTTC. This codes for CSARDGVTQYF.

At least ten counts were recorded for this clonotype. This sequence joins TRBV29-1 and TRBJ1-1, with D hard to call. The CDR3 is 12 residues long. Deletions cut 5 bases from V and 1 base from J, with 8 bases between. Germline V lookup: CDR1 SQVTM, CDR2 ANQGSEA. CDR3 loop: CSVRIQNTEAFF. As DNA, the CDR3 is TGCAGCGTTCGTATTCAGAACACTGAAGCTTTCTTT.

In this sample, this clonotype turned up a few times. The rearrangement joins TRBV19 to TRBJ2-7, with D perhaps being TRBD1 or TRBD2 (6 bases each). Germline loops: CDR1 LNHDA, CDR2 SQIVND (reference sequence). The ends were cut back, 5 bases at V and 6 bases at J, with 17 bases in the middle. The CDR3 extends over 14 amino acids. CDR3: CASSPGGGVGEQYF. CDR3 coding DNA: TGTGCCAGTAGTCCCGGGGGCGGGGTCGGCGAGCAGTACTTC.

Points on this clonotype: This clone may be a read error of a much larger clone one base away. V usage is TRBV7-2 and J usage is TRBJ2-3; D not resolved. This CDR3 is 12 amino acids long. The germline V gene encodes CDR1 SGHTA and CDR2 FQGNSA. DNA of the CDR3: TGTGCCAGCAGCGTCAACGTGGGTACGCGGTATTTT. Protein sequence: CASSVNVGTRYF.

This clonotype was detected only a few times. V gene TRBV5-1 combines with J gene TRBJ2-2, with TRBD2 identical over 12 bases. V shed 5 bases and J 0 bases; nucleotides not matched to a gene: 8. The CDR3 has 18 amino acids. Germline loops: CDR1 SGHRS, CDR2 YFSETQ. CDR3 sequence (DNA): TGCGCCAGCAGACAATCACTAGCGGGGGGACCGAACACCGGGGAGCTGTTTTTT. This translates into CASRQSLAGGPNTGELFF. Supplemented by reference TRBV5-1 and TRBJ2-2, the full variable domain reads KAGVTQTPRYLIKTRGQQVTLSCSPISGHRSVSWYQQTPGQGLQFLFEYFSETQRNKGNFPGRFSGRQFSNSRSEMNVSTLELGDSALYLCASRQSLAGGPNTGELFFGEGSRLTVL.